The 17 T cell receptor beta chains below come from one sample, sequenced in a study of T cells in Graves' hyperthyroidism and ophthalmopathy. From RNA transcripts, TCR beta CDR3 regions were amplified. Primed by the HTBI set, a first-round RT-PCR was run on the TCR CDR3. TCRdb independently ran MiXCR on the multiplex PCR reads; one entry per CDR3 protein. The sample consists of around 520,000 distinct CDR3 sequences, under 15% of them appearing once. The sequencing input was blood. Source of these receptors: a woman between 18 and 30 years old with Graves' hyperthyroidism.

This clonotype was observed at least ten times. The CDR3 protein is CAGRPGDGYTF. CDR3 in DNA: TGTGCCGGTAGGCCGGGGGATGGCTACACCTTC. The chain links TRBV30 to TRBJ1-2; D possibly corresponds to TRBD1 (5 bases). The V gene lost 8 bases and the J gene lost 6 bases, with 13 bases spanning the gap. The CDR3 contains 11 residues. Germline loops: CDR1 GTSNPN, CDR2 SVGIG (reference sequence).

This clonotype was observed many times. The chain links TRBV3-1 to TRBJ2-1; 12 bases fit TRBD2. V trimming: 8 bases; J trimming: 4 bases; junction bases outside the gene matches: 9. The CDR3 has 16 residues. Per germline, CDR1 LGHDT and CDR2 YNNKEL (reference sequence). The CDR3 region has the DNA TGTGCCAGCGAAAGCGCGACTAGCGGGGGATACAATGAGCAGTTCTTC. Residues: CASESATSGGYNEQFF.

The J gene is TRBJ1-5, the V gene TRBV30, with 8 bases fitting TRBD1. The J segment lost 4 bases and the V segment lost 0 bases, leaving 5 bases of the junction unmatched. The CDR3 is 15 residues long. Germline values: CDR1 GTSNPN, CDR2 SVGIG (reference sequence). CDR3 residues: CAWSVRDRTNQPQHF. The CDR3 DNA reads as TGTGCCTGGAGTGTAAGGGACAGGACAAATCAGCCCCAGCATTTT.

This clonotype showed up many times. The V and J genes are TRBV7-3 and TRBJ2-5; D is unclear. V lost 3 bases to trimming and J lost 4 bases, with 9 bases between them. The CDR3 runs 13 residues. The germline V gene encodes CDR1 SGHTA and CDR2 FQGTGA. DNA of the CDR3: TGTGCCAGCAGCTTGAGGATGGGAGAGACCCAGTACTTC. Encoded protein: CASSLRMGETQYF.

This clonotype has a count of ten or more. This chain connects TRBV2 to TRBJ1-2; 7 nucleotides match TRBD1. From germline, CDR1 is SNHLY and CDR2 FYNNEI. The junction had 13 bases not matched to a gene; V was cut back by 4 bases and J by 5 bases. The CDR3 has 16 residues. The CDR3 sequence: CASSGVNDRAGYGYTF. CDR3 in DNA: TGTGCCAGCAGTGGGGTCAACGACAGGGCCGGATATGGCTACACCTTC.

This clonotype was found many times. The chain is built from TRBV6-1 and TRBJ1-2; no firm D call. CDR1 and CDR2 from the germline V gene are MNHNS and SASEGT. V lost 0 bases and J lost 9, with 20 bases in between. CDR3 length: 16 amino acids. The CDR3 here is CASSEALVEGFGSYTF. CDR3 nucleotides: TGTGCCAGCAGTGAAGCTTTGGTCGAGGGCTTCGGGAGCTACACCTTC.

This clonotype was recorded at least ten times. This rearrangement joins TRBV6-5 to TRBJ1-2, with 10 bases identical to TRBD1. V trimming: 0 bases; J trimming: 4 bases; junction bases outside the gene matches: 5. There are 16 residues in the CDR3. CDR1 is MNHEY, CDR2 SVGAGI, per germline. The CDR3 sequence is CASSYSAGTGAYGYTF. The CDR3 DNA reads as TGTGCCAGCAGTTACTCGGCCGGGACAGGGGCCTATGGCTACACCTTC.

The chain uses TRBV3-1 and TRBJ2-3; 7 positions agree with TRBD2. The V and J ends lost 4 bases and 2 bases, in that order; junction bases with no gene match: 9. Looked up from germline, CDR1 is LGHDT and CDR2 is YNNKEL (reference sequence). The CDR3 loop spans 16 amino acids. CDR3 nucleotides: TGTGCCAGCAGCCCAGCCCGCGGGAGAACCACAGATACGCAGTATTTT. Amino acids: CASSPARGRTTDTQYF.

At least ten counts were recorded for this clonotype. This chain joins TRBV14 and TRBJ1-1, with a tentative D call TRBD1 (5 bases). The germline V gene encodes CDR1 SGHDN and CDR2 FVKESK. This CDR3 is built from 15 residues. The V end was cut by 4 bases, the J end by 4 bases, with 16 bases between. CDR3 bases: TGTGCCAGCAGCCCATCGGCGTTCGGGGGCACTGAAGCTTTCTTT. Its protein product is CASSPSAFGGTEAFF.

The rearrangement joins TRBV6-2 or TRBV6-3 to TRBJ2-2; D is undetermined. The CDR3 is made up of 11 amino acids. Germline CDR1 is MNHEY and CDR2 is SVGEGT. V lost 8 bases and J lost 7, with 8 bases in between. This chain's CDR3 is CASGRVGELFF. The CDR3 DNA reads TGTGCCAGCGGAAGGGTCGGGGAGCTGTTTTTT.

The CDR3, as DNA: TGTGCCAGCAGCCCAGGACTAGTGGGAGGGCGCTCCTACGAGCAGTACTTC. Translation gives CASSPGLVGGRSYEQYF. This chain joins TRBV3-1 and TRBJ2-7, with 7 bases matching TRBD2. The CDR3 length is 17 residues. Looked up from germline, CDR1 is LGHDT and CDR2 is YNNKEL (reference sequence). V was clipped by 4 bases and J by 0 bases; unmatched bases: 12.

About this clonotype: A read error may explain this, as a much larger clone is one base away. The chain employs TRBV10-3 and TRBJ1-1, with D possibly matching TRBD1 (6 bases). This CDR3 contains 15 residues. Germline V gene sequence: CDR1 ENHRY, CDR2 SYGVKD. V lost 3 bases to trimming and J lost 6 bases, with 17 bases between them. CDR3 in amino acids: CAISEGAGASAEAFF. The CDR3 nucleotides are TGTGCCATCAGTGAAGGGGCAGGGGCCTCGGCTGAAGCTTTCTTT.

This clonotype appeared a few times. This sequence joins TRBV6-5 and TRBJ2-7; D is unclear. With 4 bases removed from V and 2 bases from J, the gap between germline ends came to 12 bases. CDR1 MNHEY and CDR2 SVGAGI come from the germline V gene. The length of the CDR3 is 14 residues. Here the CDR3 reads CASSSGEPPYEQYV. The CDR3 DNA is TGTGCCAGCAGTTCTGGAGAGCCGCCCTACGAGCAGTACGTC.

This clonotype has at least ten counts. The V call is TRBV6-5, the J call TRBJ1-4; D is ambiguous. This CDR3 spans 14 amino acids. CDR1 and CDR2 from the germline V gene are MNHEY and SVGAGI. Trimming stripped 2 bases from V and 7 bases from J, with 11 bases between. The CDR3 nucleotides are TGTGCCAGCAGTTACGCAAGCGGTCTTGAAAAACTGTTTTTT. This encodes CASSYASGLEKLFF.

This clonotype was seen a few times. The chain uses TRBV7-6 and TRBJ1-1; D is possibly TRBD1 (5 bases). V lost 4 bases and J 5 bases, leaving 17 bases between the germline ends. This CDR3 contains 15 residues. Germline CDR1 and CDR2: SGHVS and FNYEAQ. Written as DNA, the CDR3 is TGTGCCAGCAGCTCGGACACGTGGGGCATGACTGAAGCTTTCTTT. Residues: CASSSDTWGMTEAFF.

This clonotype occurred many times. The CDR3 spells CASSAGIADNGWETQYF. CDR3 nucleotides: TGTGCCAGCAGCGCAGGGATAGCGGACAACGGGTGGGAGACCCAGTACTTC. V and J are TRBV9 and TRBJ2-5; a possible D gene is TRBD2 (6 bases). The CDR3 is made up of 17 amino acids. The germline CDR1 and CDR2 sequences are SGDLS and YYNGEE. V gave up 3 bases and J gave up 5 bases, with 23 bases separating them.

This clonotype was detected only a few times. DNA for the CDR3: TGTGCCACCAGGAAAAACACCGGGGAGCTGTTTTTT. Protein product: CATRKNTGELFF. V is TRBV15 and J is TRBJ2-2; no definite D call. This CDR3 is 12 amino acids long. V was pared by 6 bases and J by 2 bases, with 4 bases between. The germline V gene encodes CDR1 LNHNV and CDR2 YYDKDF (reference sequence).